These 5 T cell receptor beta chains were sequenced from one sample in a study of cytomegalovirus exposure and HLA in healthy donors. Generated by immunoSEQ multiplex PCR, the TCRdb table keeps only in-frame clones and is missing some. This table has 200,000 to 250,000 clones, 80% to 90% appearing once. The sequenced sample was PBMCs. Every receptor here comes from a woman between 18 and 29 years old in good health and CMV-seronegative.

The chain has TRBV5-6 and TRBJ2-2; 8 bases map to TRBD2. The CDR3 is 16 residues long. J lost 5 bases, V lost 1 base, and 7 bases had no gene match. Germline V CDR1 and CDR2: SGHDT, YYEEEE. The CDR3 region has the DNA TGTGCCAGCAGCTTGCGAAGGAGCGGGAGTACCGGGGAGCTGTTTTTT. Translated: CASSLRRSGSTGELFF.

The table lists this clone with a few counts. J is TRBJ1-2 and V is TRBV19; 9 bases match TRBD1. The junction had 9 bases not matched to a gene; V was cut back by 1 base and J by 9 bases. The CDR3 contains 15 residues. Germline V gene data show CDR1 as LNHDA and CDR2 as SQIVND (reference sequence). Written as DNA, the CDR3 is TGTGCCAGTAGTATAGGAGGGACAGGGATTATGCGCTACACCTTC. Translation: CASSIGGTGIMRYTF.

The CDR3, as DNA: TGTGCCAGCAGGTTAGCGGGAGTGAGACAAGAGACCCAGTACTTC. This gives the protein CASRLAGVRQETQYF. The V gene is TRBV28, the J gene TRBJ2-5; 9 bases agree with TRBD2. Germline values: CDR1 MDHEN, CDR2 SYDVKM. V gave up 6 bases and J gave up 2 bases; unmatched junction bases: 7. The CDR3 runs 15 residues.

This chain links TRBV28 with TRBJ2-5; 10 nucleotides line up with TRBD1. V dropped 3 bases and J dropped 5; count of bases not matched to a gene: 6. The germline CDR1 and CDR2 sequences are MDHEN and SYDVKM. The CDR3 extends over 15 amino acids. The CDR3 region is CASSLQDRGWETQYF. CDR3 DNA: TGTGCCAGCAGTTTGCAGGACAGGGGGTGGGAGACCCAGTACTTC.

The chain employs TRBV4-1 and TRBJ1-2; no definite D call. CDR3 length: 14 residues. Trimming stripped 1 base from V and 8 bases from J, with 14 bases between. The V gene's germline CDR1 is MGHRA and CDR2 YSYEKL. The CDR3 loop is CASSQVRADDGYTF. Written as DNA, the CDR3 is TGCGCCAGCAGCCAAGTCCGAGCGGACGACGGCTACACCTTC.